This TCR beta chain was recorded in a study of OX40 agonist ivuxolimab in advanced cancers. About the research overall: A diagnosis of hepatocellular carcinoma, melanoma, renal cell or head and neck cancer was present in dose-escalation patients. Participants, roughly 80% male, averaged approximately 60 years of age, ranging from 23 to 79.

The CDR3 covers 14 residues. The germline gives CDR1 SEHNR, CDR2 FQNEAQ (reference sequence). Trimming took 4 bases from V and 4 from J, leaving 11 bases between them. Here immunoSEQ multiplex PCR was the method, and the copy in TCRdb shows in-frame clones only, minus some. The sample has approximately 55,000 clones; roughly nine tenths are singletons. Findings and caveats of the study: At 0.1 to 3.0 mg/kg, clonal expansion of CD4+ and CD8+ blood T cells had occurred by week 6.

Systemic immunosuppression or a history of autoimmune disease excluded patients. On this clone itself: The target antigen is unknown.

The sample consisted of CD4+ or CD8+ T cells sorted from blood, taken in a trial of the OX40 agonist ivuxolimab. The TCR originated in an adult with an advanced solid tumor such as melanoma, head and neck, liver or kidney cancer. The chain recombines TRBV7-9 with TRBJ2-1; either TRBD1 or TRBD2 may supply D (6 bases each). DNA of the CDR3: TGTGCCAGCAGCTCGGGGGCGGGGTACAATGAGCAGTTCTTC. Protein product: CASSSGAGYNEQFF.